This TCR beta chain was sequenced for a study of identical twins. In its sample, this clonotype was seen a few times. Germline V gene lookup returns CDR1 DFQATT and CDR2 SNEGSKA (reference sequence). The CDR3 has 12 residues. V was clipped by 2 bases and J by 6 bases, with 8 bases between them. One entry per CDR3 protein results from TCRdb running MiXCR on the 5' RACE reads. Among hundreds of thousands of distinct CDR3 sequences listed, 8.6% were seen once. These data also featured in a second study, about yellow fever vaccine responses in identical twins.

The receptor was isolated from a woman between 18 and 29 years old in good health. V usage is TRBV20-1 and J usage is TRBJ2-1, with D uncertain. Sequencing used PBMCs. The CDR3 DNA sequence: TGCAGTGCTAGAATGGCAGGCAATGAGCAGTTCTTC. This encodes CSARMAGNEQFF.